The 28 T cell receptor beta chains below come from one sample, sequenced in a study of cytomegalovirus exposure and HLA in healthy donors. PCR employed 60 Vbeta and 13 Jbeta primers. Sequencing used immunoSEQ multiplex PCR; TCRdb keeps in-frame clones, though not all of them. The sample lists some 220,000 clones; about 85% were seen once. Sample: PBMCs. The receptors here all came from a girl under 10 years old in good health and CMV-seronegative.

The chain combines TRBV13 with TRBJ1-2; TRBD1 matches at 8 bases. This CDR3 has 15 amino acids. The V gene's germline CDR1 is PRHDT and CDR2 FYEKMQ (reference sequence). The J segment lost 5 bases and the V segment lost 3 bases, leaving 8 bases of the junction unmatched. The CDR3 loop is CASSLMDRVGYGYTF. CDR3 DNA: TGTGCCAGCAGCTTGATGGACAGGGTCGGGTATGGCTACACCTTC.

The CDR3 DNA reads as TGTGCCAGCAAGGCAGGCTGGTACTATGGCTACACCTTC. Its protein product is CASKAGWYYGYTF. The V and J genes are TRBV27 and TRBJ1-2, with D unresolved. The germline V and J ends were trimmed by 7 bases and 3 bases, with 12 bases remaining between them. Germline CDR1 reads MNHEY; CDR2 reads SMNVEV (reference sequence). The CDR3 loop spans 13 amino acids.

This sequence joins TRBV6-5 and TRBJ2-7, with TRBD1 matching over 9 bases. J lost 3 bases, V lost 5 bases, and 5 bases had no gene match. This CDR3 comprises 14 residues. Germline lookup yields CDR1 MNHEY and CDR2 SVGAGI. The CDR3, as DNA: TGTGCCAGCAGTGCCTACAGGGGGCACTACGAGCAGTACTTC. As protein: CASSAYRGHYEQYF.

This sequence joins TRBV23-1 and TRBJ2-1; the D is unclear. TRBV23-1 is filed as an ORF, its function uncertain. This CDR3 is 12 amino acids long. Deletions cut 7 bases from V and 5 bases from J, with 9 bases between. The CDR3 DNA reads TGCGCCAGCATGGCGGCAGACAATGAGCAGTTCTTC. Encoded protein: CASMAADNEQFF.

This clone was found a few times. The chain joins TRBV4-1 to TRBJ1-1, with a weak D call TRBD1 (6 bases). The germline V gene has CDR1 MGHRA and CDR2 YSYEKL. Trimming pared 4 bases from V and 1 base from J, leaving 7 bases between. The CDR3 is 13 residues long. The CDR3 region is CASSRGQNTEAFF. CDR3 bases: TGCGCCAGCAGCCGGGGACAGAACACTGAAGCTTTCTTT.

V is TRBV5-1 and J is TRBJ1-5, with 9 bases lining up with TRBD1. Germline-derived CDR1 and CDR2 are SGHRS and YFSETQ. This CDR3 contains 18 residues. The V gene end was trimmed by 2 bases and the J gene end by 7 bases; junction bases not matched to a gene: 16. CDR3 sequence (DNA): TGCGCCAGCAGCTTCCAGCCGTCCCGGGACAGGGTTAGCCAGCCCCAGCATTTT. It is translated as CASSFQPSRDRVSQPQHF.

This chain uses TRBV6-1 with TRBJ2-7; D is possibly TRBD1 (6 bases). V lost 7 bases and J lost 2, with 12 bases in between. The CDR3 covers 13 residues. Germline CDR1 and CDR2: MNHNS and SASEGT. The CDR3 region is CASNRQDTYEQYF. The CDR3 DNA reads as TGTGCCAGCAATCGACAGGATACCTACGAGCAGTACTTC.

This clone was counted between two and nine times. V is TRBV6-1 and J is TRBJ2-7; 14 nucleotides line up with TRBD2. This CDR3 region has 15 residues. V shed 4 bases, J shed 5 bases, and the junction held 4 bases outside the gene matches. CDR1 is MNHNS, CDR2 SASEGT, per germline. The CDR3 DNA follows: TGTGCCAGCAGTGGGATGACTAGCGGGAGGGACGAGCAGTACTTC. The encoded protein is CASSGMTSGRDEQYF.

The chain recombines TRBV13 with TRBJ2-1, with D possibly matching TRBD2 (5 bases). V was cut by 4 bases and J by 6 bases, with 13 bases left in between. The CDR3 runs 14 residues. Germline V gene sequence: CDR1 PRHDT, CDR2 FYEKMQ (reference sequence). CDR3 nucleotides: TGTGCCAGCAGCTCCAATACTAGACTCAATGAGCAGTTCTTC. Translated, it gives CASSSNTRLNEQFF.

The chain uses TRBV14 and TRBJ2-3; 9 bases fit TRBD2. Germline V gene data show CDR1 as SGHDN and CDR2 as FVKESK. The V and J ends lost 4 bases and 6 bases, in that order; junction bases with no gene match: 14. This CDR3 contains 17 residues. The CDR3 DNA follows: TGTGCCAGCAGCCCTTCGAGGGGCGGGGGGGCGAAGGATACGCAGTATTTT. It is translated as CASSPSRGGGAKDTQYF.

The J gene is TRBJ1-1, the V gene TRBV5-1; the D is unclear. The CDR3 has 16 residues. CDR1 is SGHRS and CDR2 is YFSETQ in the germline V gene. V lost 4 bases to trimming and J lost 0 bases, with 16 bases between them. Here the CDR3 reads CASSPNPTGMNTEAFF. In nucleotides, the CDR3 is TGCGCCAGCAGCCCAAACCCCACGGGGATGAACACTGAAGCTTTCTTT.

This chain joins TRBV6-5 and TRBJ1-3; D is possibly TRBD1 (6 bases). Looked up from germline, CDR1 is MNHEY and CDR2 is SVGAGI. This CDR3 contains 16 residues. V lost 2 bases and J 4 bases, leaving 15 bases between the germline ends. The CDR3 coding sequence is TGTGCCAGCAGTTACCTTTGGGGGGGCCCCGGAAACACCATATATTTT. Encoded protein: CASSYLWGGPGNTIYF.

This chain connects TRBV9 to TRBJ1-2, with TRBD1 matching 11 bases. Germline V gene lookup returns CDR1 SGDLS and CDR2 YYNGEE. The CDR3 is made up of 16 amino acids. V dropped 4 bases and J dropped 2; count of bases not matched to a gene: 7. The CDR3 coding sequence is TGTGCCAGCAGCATCGGCGGGACAGGGGGGAACTATGGCTACACCTTC. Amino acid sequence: CASSIGGTGGNYGYTF.

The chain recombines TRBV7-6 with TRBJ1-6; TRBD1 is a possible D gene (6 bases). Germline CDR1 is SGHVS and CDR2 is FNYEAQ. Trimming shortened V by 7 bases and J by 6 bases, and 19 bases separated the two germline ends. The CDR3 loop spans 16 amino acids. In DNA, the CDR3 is TGTGCCAGCACCGAGGGCCCGGGACACATTAATTCACCCCTCCACTTT. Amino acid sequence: CASTEGPGHINSPLHF.

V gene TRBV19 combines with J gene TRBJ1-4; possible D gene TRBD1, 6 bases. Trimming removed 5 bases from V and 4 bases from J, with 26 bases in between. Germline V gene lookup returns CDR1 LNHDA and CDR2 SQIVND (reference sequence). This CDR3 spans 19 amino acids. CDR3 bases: TGTGCCAGTAGTGTTCTCCTTTCGACAGGCACTGGACTTAATGAAAAACTGTTTTTT. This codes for CASSVLLSTGTGLNEKLFF.

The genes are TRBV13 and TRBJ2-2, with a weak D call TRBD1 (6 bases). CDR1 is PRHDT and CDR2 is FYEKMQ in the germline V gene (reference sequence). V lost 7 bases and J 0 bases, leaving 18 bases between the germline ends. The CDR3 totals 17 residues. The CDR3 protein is CASTLTPGAANTGELFF. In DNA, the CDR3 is TGTGCCAGCACCTTGACCCCAGGGGCTGCGAACACCGGGGAGCTGTTTTTT.

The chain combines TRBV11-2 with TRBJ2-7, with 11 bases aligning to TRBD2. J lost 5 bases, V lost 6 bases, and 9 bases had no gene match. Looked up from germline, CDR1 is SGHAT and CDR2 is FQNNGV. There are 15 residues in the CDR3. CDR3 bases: TGTGCCAGCAGTCACCTAGCGGGAGGATTGAACGAGCAGTACTTC. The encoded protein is CASSHLAGGLNEQYF.

CDR3 region: CASSPWGQGPYNEQFF. Written as DNA, the CDR3 is TGTGCCAGCAGCCCCTGGGGGCAGGGGCCCTACAATGAGCAGTTCTTC. The chain has TRBV7-9 and TRBJ2-1, with a possible D match to TRBD1 (6 bases). Germline V gene data show CDR1 as SEHNR and CDR2 as FQNEAQ (reference sequence). This CDR3 is 16 amino acids long. The ends were cut back, 5 bases at V and 2 bases at J, with 16 bases in the middle.

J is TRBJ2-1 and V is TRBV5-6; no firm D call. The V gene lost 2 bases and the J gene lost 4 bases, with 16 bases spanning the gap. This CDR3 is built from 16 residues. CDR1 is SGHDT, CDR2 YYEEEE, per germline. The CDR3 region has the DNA TGTGCCAGCAGCTTATTCGTGGGTGAGGTTTACAATGAGCAGTTCTTC. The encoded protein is CASSLFVGEVYNEQFF. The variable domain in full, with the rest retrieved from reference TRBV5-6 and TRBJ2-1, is DAGVTQSPTHLIKTRGQQVTLRCSPKSGHDTVSWYQQALGQGPQFIFQYYEEEERQRGNFPDRFSGHQFPNYSSELNVNALLLGDSALYLCASSLFVGEVYNEQFFGPGTRLTVL.

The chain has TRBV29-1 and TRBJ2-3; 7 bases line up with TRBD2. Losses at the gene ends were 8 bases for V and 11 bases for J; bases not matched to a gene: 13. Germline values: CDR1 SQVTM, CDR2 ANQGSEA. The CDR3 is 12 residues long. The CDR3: CSHSPRDYGQYF. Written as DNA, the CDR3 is TGCAGCCACTCTCCCCGGGACTACGGGCAGTATTTT.

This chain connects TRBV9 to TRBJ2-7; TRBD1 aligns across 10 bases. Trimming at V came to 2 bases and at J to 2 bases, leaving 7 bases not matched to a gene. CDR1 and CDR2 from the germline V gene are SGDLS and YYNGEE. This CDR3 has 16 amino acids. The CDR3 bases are TGTGCCAGCAGCGTTTTACCGGGACAGGGGCCCTACGAGCAGTACTTC. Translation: CASSVLPGQGPYEQYF.

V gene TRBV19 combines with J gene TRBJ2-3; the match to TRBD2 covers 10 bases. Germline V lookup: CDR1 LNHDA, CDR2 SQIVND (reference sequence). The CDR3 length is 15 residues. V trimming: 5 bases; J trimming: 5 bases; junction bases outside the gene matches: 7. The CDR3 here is CASSESGGAGDTQYF. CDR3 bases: TGTGCCAGTAGTGAGAGCGGGGGGGCGGGAGATACGCAGTATTTT.

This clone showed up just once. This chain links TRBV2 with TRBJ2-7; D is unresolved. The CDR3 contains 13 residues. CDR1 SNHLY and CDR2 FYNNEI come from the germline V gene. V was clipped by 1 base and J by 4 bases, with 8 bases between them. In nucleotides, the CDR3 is TGTGCCAGCAGTGAAGGGGTCGGGTACGAGCAGTACTTC. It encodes CASSEGVGYEQYF. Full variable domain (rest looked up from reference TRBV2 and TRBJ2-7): EPEVTQTPSHQVTQMGQEVILRCVPISNHLYFYWYRQILGQKVEFLVSFYNNEISEKSEIFDDQFSVERPDGSNFTLKIRSTKLEDSAMYFCASSEGVGYEQYFGPGTRLTVT.

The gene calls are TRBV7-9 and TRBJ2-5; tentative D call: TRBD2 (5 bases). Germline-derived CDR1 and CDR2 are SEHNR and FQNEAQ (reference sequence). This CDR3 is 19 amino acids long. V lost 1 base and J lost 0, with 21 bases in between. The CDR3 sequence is CASSLVRFYRGEYQETQYF. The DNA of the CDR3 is TGTGCCAGCAGCTTAGTGCGTTTTTACCGGGGAGAGTACCAAGAGACCCAGTACTTC.

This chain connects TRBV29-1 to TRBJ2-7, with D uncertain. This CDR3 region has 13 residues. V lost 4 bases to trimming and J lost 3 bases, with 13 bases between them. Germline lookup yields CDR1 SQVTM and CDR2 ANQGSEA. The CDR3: CSVARQLDYEQYF. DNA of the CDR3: TGCAGCGTTGCTAGGCAGCTAGACTACGAGCAGTACTTC.

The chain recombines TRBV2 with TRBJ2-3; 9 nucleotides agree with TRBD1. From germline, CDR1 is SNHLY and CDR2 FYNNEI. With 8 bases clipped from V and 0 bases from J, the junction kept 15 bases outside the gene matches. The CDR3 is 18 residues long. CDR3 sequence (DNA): TGTGCCAGCGTGGGACAGGGAAGCGTCAAATCTAGCACAGATACGCAGTATTTT. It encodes CASVGQGSVKSSTDTQYF.

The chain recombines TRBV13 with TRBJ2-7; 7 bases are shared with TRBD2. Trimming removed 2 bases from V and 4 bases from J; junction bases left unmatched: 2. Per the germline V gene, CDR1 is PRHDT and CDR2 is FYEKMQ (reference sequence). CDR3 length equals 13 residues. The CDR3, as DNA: TGTGCCAGCAGCTTACGGGGGGTTTACGAGCAGTACTTC. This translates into CASSLRGVYEQYF. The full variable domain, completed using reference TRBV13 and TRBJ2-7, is AAGVIQSPRHLIKEKRETATLKCYPIPRHDTVYWYQQGPGQDPQFLISFYEKMQSDKGSIPDRFSAQQFSDYHSELNMSSLELGDSALYFCASSLRGVYEQYFGPGTRLTVT.

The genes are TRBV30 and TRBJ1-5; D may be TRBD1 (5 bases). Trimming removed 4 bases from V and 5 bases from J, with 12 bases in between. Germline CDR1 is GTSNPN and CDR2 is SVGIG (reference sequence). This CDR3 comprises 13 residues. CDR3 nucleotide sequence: TGTGCCTGGACAGCAGGGCCGTATCAGCCCCAGCATTTT. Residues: CAWTAGPYQPQHF.